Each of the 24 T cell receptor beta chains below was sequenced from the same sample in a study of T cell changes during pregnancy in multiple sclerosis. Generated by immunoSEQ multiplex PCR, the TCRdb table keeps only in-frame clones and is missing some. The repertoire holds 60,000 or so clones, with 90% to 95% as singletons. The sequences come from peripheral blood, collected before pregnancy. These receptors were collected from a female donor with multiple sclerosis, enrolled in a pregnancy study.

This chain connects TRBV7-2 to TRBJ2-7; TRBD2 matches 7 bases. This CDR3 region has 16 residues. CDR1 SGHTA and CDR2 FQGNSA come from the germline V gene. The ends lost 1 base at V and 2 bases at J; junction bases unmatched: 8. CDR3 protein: CASSLDRAGYTYEQYF. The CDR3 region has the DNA TGTGCCAGCAGCTTAGATAGAGCGGGGTATACCTACGAGCAGTACTTC.

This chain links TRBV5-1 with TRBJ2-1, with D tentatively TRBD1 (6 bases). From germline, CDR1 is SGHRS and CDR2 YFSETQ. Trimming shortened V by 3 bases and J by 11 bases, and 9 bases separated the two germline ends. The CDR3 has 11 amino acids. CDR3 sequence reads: CASSWDTQQFF. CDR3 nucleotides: TGCGCCAGCAGCTGGGACACGCAGCAGTTCTTC. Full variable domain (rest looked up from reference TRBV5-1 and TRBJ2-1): KAGVTQTPRYLIKTRGQQVTLSCSPISGHRSVSWYQQTPGQGLQFLFEYFSETQRNKGNFPGRFSGRQFSNSRSEMNVSTLELGDSALYLCASSWDTQQFFGPGTRLTVL.

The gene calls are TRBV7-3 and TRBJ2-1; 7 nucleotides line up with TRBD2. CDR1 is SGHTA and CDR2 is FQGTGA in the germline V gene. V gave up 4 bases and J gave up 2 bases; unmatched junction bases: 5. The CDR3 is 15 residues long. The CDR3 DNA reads TGTGCCAGCAGCTCTACTAGCGAGGCCTACAATGAGCAGTTCTTC. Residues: CASSSTSEAYNEQFF. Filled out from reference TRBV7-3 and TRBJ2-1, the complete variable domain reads GAGVSQTPSNKVTEKGKYVELRCDPISGHTALYWYRQSLGQGPEFLIYFQGTGAADDSGLPNDRFFAVRPEGSVSTLKIQRTERGDSAVYLCASSSTSEAYNEQFFGPGTRLTVL.

CDR3 bases: TGTGCCAGCAGTATTTCCACAGGGGCGAATACTGAAGCTTTCTTT. Translating it yields CASSISTGANTEAFF. V gene TRBV27 combines with J gene TRBJ1-1, with 7 positions matching TRBD1. The CDR3 extends over 15 amino acids. V was pared by 5 bases and J by 5 bases, with 11 bases of the junction left unmatched. Germline CDR1 and CDR2: MNHEY and SMNVEV (reference sequence).

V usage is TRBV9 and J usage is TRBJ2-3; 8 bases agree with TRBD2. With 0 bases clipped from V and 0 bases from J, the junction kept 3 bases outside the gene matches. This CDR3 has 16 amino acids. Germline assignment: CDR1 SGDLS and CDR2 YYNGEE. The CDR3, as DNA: TGTGCCAGCAGCGTAGGCGGGAGGATCAGCACAGATACGCAGTATTTT. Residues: CASSVGGRISTDTQYF. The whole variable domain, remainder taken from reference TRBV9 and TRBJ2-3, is DSGVTQTPKHLITATGQRVTLRCSPRSGDLSVYWYQQSLDQGLQFLIQYYNGEERAKGNILERFSAQQFPDLHSELNLSSLELGDSALYFCASSVGGRISTDTQYFGPGTRLTVL.

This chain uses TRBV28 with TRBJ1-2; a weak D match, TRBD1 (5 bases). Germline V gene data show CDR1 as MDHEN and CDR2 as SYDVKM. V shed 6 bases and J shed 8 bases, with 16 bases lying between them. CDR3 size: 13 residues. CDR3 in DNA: TGTGCCAGCAGGTCTCAGGGATCAGGCGGCTACACCTTC. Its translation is CASRSQGSGGYTF.

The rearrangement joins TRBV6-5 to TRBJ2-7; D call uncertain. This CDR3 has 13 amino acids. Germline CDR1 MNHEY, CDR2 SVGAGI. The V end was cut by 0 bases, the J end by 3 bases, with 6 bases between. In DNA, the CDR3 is TGTGCCAGCAGTTACTCGCCTAGCTACGAGCAGTACTTC. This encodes CASSYSPSYEQYF.

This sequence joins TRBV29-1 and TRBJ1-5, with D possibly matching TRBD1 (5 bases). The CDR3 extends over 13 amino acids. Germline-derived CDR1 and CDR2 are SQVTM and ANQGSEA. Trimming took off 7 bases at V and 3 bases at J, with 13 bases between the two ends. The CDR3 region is CSGLWGNNQPQHF. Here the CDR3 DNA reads TGCAGCGGTCTCTGGGGCAACAATCAGCCCCAGCATTTT.

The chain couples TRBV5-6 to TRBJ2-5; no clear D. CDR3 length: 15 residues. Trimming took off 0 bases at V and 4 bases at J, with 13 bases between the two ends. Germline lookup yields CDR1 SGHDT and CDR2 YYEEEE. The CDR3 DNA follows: TGTGCCAGCAGCTTGGGGTGGCTAGTTGGAGAGACCCAGTACTTC. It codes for CASSLGWLVGETQYF. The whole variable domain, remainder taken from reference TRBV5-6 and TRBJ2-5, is DAGVTQSPTHLIKTRGQQVTLRCSPKSGHDTVSWYQQALGQGPQFIFQYYEEEERQRGNFPDRFSGHQFPNYSSELNVNALLLGDSALYLCASSLGWLVGETQYFGPGTRLLVL.

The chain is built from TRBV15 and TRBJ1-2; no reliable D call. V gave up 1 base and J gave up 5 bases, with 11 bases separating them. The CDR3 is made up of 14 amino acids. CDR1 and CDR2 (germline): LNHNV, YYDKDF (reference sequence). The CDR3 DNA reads TGTGCCACCAGCAGAGGCGGGCCACCTTATGGCTACACCTTC. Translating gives CATSRGGPPYGYTF. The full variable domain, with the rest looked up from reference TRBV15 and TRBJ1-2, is DAMVIQNPRYQVTQFGKPVTLSCSQTLNHNVMYWYQQKSSQAPKLLFHYYDKDFNNEADTPDNFQSRRPNTSFCFLDIRSPGLGDTAMYLCATSRGGPPYGYTFGSGTRLTVV.

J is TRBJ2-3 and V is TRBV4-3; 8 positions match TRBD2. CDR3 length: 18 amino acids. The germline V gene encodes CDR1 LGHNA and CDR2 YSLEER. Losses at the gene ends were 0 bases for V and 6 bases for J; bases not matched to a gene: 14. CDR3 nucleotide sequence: TGCGCCAGCAGCCAAGAGGGGCGGGGTAGCGGGGCTTCGGATACGCAGTATTTT. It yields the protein CASSQEGRGSGASDTQYF.

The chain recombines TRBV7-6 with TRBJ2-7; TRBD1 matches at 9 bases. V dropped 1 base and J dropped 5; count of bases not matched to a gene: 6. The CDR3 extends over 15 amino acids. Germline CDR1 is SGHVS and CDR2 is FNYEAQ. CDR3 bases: TGTGCCAGCAGCTTAGTACAGGGGGCGCTTCACGAGCAGTACTTC. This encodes CASSLVQGALHEQYF.

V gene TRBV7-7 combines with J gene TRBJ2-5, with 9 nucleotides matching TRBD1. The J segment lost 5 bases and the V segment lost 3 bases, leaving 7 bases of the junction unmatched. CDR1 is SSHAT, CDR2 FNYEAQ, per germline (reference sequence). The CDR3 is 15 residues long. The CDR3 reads CASSLGQGIMETQYF. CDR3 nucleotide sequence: TGTGCCAGCAGCTTGGGACAGGGAATAATGGAGACCCAGTACTTC. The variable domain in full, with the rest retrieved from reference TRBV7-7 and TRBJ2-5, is GAGVSQSPRYKVTKRGQDVTLRCDPISSHATLYWYQQALGQGPEFLTYFNYEAQPDKSGLPSDRFSAERPEGSISTLTIQRTEQRDSAMYRCASSLGQGIMETQYFGPGTRLLVL.

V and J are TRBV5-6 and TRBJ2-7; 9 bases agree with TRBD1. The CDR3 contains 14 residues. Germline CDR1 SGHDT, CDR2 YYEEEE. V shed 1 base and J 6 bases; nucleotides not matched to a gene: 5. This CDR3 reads CASSLFGTGFEQYF. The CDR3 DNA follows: TGTGCCAGCAGCTTGTTTGGGACAGGGTTCGAGCAGTACTTC.

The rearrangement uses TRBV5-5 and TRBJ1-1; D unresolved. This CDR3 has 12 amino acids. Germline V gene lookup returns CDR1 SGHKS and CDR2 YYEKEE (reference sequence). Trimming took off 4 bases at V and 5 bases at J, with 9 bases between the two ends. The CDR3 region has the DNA TGTGCCAGCAGCCCCGGTGGTACTGAAGCTTTCTTT. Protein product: CASSPGGTEAFF.

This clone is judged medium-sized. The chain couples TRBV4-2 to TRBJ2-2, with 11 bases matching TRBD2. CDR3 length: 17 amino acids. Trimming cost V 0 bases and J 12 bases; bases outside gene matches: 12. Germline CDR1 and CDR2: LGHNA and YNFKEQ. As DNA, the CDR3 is TGTGCCAGCAGCCAAGATCCCCTAGCGGGGGGACCTCCTCAGCTGTTTTTT. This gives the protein CASSQDPLAGGPPQLFF.

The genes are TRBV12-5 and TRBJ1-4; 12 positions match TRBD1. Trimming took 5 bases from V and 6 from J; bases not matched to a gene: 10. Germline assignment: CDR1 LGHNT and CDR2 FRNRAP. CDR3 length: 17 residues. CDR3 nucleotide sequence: TGTGCTAGTGGTGTCCGGGACAGGGGGCTAACCCATGAAAAACTGTTTTTT. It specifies CASGVRDRGLTHEKLFF. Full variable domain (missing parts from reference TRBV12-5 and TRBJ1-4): DARVTQTPRHKVTEMGQEVTMRCQPILGHNTVFWYRQTMMQGLELLAYFRNRAPLDDSGMPKDRFSAEMPDATLATLKIQPSEPRDSAVYFCASGVRDRGLTHEKLFFGSGTQLSVL.

The CDR3 protein is CASRIDRGGEQYF. CDR3 in DNA: TGTGCCAGCAGGATTGACAGGGGAGGTGAGCAGTACTTC. The genes are TRBV5-4 and TRBJ2-7; TRBD1 matches 8 bases. The CDR3 has 13 amino acids. Germline V gene lookup returns CDR1 SGHNT and CDR2 YYREEE (reference sequence). Trimming took 5 bases from V and 7 from J; bases not matched to a gene: 8.

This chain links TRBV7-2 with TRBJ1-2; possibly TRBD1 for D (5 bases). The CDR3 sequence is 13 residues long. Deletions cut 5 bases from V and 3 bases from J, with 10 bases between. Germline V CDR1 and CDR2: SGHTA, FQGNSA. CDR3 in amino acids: CASSRREDYGYTF. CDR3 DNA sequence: TGTGCCAGCAGCCGCAGGGAAGACTATGGCTACACCTTC.

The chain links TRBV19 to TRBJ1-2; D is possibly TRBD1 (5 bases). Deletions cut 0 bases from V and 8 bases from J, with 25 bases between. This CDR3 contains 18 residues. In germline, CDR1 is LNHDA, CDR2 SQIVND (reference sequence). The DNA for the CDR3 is TGTGCCAGTAGTATAGAATATCCAGGGCCCCCAACCTTGGGCGGCTACACCTTC. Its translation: CASSIEYPGPPTLGGYTF.

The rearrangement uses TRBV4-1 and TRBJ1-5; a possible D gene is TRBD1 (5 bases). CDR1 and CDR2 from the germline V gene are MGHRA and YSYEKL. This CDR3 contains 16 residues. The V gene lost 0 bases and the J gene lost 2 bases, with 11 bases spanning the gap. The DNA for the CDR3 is TGCGCCAGCAGCCAAGAAGCGGGGGGGGGCAATCAGCCCCAGCATTTT. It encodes CASSQEAGGGNQPQHF.

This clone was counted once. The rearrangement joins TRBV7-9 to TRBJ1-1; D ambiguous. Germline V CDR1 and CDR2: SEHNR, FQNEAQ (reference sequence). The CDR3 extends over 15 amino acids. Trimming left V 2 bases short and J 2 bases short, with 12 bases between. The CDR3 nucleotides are TGTGCCAGCAGCTTAATTGCAGGCGCTAACACTGAAGCTTTCTTT. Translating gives CASSLIAGANTEAFF.

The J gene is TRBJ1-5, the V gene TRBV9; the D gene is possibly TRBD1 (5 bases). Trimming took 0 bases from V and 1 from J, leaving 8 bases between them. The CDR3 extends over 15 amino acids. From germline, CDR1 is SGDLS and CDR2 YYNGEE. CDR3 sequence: CASSVDGASNQPQHF. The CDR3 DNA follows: TGTGCCAGCAGCGTAGATGGGGCAAGCAATCAGCCCCAGCATTTT. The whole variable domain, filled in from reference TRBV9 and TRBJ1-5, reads DSGVTQTPKHLITATGQRVTLRCSPRSGDLSVYWYQQSLDQGLQFLIQYYNGEERAKGNILERFSAQQFPDLHSELNLSSLELGDSALYFCASSVDGASNQPQHFGDGTRLSIL.

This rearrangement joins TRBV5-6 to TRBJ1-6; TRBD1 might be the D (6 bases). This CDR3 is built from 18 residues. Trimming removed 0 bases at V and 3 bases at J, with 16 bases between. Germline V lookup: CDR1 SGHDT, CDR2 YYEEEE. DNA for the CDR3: TGTGCCAGCAGCTTGGGGGGGGGCCAGGGGAGCTATAATTCACCCCTCCACTTT. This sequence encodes CASSLGGGQGSYNSPLHF.